Listed below are T cell receptor beta chains from one sample, sequenced in a study of Ad26.COV2.S vaccination and SARS-CoV-2 variants. The assay was immunoSEQ multiplex PCR, and TCRdb's table has in-frame clones only and misses some. The sample lists under 400,000 clones, about nine tenths occurring once. The sequenced sample was peripheral blood, obtained in a trial of Ad26.COV2.S vaccine versus placebo. All receptors derive from a person between 18 and 65 years old who received the Ad26.COV2.S COVID-19 vaccine or a placebo. The CDR3 runs from the conserved cysteine through the conserved F or W. Fields, in order: CDR3 protein, CDR3 DNA, V gene, J gene, D gene, clone size. The D gene is left open where the match is weak. Expanded clones get a size class; other rows say once, few or many, or leave the size out.

CASSQGGFEKLFF,TGCGCCAGCAGCCAAGGGGGGTTTGAAAAACTGTTTTTT,TRBV4-1,TRBJ1-4,NA,NA
CASSQEPPLGGYYEQYF,TGCGCCAGCAGCCAAGAGCCCCCCCTTGGAGGTTACTACGAGCAGTACTTC,TRBV4-1,TRBJ2-7,NA,NA
CASSLSGTRQETQYF,TGTGCCAGCAGCTTATCCGGGACAAGACAAGAGACCCAGTACTTC,TRBV7-2,TRBJ2-5,NA,NA
CASSLARPDGYTF,TGTGCCAGCAGCTTAGCCAGGCCGGATGGCTACACCTTC,TRBV7-9,TRBJ1-2,NA,NA
CASSQEQEAFF,TGTGCCAGCAGCCAAGAACAAGAAGCTTTCTTT,TRBV3-1/TRBV3-2,TRBJ1-1,NA,NA
CASRLGQNSEAFF,TGTGCCAGCAGACTCGGACAGAACTCTGAAGCTTTCTTT,TRBV12-3/TRBV12-4,TRBJ1-1,NA,NA
CASTLASGAYEQYF,TGTGCCAGCACCCTCGCATCAGGGGCGTACGAGCAGTACTTC,TRBV6-6,TRBJ2-7,NA,NA
CASSPNGWSYEQYF,TGTGCCAGCAGCCCCAACGGTTGGTCCTACGAGCAGTACTTC,TRBV7-9,TRBJ2-7,NA,NA
CASSPTGVSNQPQHF,TGCGCCAGCAGCCCTACAGGAGTTAGCAATCAGCCCCAGCATTTT,TRBV5-1,TRBJ1-5,NA,NA
CAWSLNGGSPLHF,TGTGCCTGGAGTCTAAATGGGGGTTCACCCCTCCACTTT,TRBV30,TRBJ1-6,NA,NA
CAVEGAYGYTF,TGTGCAGTGGAGGGTGCCTATGGCTACACCTTC,TRBV6-6,TRBJ1-2,NA,NA
CASSLDGRAGNTIYF,TGTGCCAGCAGCTTGGACGGCAGGGCCGGAAACACCATATATTTT,TRBV5-4,TRBJ1-3,NA,NA
CASSQSGGAGELFF,TGCGCCAGCAGCCAGAGCGGGGGGGCCGGGGAGCTGTTTTTT,TRBV4-1,TRBJ2-2,TRBD2,NA
CASSTRTVYTF,TGTGCCAGCAGCACACGGACGGTCTACACCTTC,TRBV7-9,TRBJ1-2,NA,NA
CASSLEQGAPGYTF,TGCGCCAGCAGCTTGGAACAGGGGGCGCCCGGCTACACCTTC,TRBV5-1,TRBJ1-2,TRBD1,NA
CLSQSSYNEQFF,TGCCTGAGCCAGAGCTCCTACAATGAGCAGTTCTTC,TRBV28,TRBJ2-1,NA,once
CASSADRFEPSYEQYF,TGTGCCAGCAGTGCCGACAGGTTCGAACCATCCTACGAGCAGTACTTC,TRBV6-2/TRBV6-3,TRBJ2-7,NA,NA
CASSYRRDRAGNTIYF,TGTGCCAGCAGTTACCGCCGGGACAGGGCCGGAAACACCATATATTTT,TRBV6-5,TRBJ1-3,TRBD1,NA
CASSPGPAIGWQFF,TGTGCCAGCAGCCCCGGGCCCGCTATAGGGTGGCAGTTCTTC,TRBV7-9,TRBJ2-1,NA,few
CASSPNAAGLLIYGYTF,TGTGCCAGCAGTCCCAACGCAGCAGGGTTATTAATCTATGGCTACACCTTC,TRBV27,TRBJ1-2,NA,NA
CAWIRGPETQYF,TGTGCCTGGATCAGAGGTCCGGAGACCCAGTACTTC,TRBV30,TRBJ2-5,NA,NA
CASLPGTGYNQPQHF,TGTGCCAGTCTCCCGGGGACAGGGTACAATCAGCCCCAGCATTTT,TRBV19,TRBJ1-5,TRBD1,NA
CAWSSFRETEAFF,TGTGCCTGGAGTAGTTTTCGGGAGACTGAAGCTTTCTTT,TRBV30,TRBJ1-1,NA,NA
CASSDQIEQYF,TGTGCCAGCAGTGACCAGATCGAGCAGTACTTC,TRBV6-1,TRBJ2-7,NA,NA
CASSNGQGPGETQYF,TGCGCCAGCAGCAACGGACAGGGGCCAGGGGAGACCCAGTACTTC,TRBV5-1,TRBJ2-5,TRBD1,NA
CASSLGTSGTGELFF,TGTGCCAGCAGTTTAGGAACTAGCGGAACCGGGGAGCTGTTTTTT,TRBV27,TRBJ2-2,TRBD2,NA
CASSAAGTLLGTQYF,TGTGCCAGCAGCGCGGCCGGGACTCTGCTCGGTACGCAGTATTTT,TRBV7-9,TRBJ2-3,NA,NA